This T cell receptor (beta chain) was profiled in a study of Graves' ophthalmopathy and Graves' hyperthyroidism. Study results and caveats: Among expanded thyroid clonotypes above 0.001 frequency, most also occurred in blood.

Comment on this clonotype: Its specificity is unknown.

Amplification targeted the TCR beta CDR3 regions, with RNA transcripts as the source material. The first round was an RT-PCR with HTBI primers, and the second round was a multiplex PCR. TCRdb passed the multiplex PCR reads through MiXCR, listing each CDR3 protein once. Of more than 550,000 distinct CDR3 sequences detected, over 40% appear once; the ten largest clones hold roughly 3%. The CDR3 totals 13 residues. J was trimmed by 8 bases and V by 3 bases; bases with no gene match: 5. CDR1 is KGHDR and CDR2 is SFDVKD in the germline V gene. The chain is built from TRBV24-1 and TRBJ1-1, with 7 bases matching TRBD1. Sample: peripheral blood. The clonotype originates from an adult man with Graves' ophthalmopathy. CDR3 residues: CATSDIRTGEAFF. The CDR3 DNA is TGTGCCACCAGTGATATCAGGACAGGAGAAGCTTTCTTT.